This is a list of T cell receptor beta chains from one sample in a study of CD8+ T cells in alopecia areata. Only in-frame clones appear in the TCRdb table, and some are missing; sequencing was by immunoSEQ multiplex PCR. The sample includes about 12,000 clones, over 60% seen only once; the top ten take about 14%. The sequencing sample was made of skin. These receptors were taken from a human donor with alopecia areata. CDR3s include the opening cysteine and the closing phenylalanine or tryptophan. Fields, in order: CDR3 DNA, CDR3 protein, D gene, J gene, V gene, clone size. A D gene is named only where the DNA matches it firmly. For some rows the clone size is stated as once, few or many, or as a class when expanded; others skip it.

CDR3 DNA: TGTGCCAGCAGTTACGGGAGGTCCTCCTACAATGAGCAGTTCTTC
CDR3 protein: CASSYGRSSYNEQFF
D gene: -
J gene: TRBJ2-1
V gene: TRBV6-5
clone size: -

CDR3 DNA: TGTGCCAGCAGCTTGGGGGGTTGGTACGAGCAGTACTTC
CDR3 protein: CASSLGGWYEQYF
D gene: -
J gene: TRBJ2-7
V gene: TRBV7-9
clone size: few

CDR3 DNA: TGTGCCAGCAGTCCCCGAGGTGGTGGGGCTTACGGAAACACCATATATTTT
CDR3 protein: CASSPRGGGAYGNTIYF
D gene: -
J gene: TRBJ1-3
V gene: TRBV28
clone size: -

CDR3 DNA: TGTGCCAGCAAAGGACCGGGAAGAGAAGAGACCCAGTACTTC
CDR3 protein: CASKGPGREETQYF
D gene: -
J gene: TRBJ2-5
V gene: TRBV7-8
clone size: few

CDR3 DNA: TGTGCCAGCAGCCCCCGGGCAGGGGATACGCAGTATTTT
CDR3 protein: CASSPRAGDTQYF
D gene: -
J gene: TRBJ2-3
V gene: TRBV7-2
clone size: -

CDR3 DNA: TGTGCCAGCAGCGGTACAGGGAGGAGGACCGGGGAGCTGTTTTTT
CDR3 protein: CASSGTGRRTGELFF
D gene: -
J gene: TRBJ2-2
V gene: TRBV5-4
clone size: -

CDR3 DNA: TGTGCCAGCAGCTTCGGACTTGGCAATGAGCAGTTCTTC
CDR3 protein: CASSFGLGNEQFF
D gene: -
J gene: TRBJ2-1
V gene: TRBV5-6
clone size: once

CDR3 DNA: TGTGCCAGTAGTATGTTAGTTACCTCCTACGAGCAGTACTTC
CDR3 protein: CASSMLVTSYEQYF
D gene: -
J gene: TRBJ2-7
V gene: TRBV19
clone size: -

CDR3 DNA: TGTGCCTGGAGTGTACGGGACAGGGACACCGGGGAGCTGTTTTTT
CDR3 protein: CAWSVRDRDTGELFF
D gene: TRBD1
J gene: TRBJ2-2
V gene: TRBV30
clone size: -

CDR3 DNA: TGTGCCAGCAGTTTCCGGACAGGGGGGTTCACCGGGGAGCTGTTTTTT
CDR3 protein: CASSFRTGGFTGELFF
D gene: TRBD1
J gene: TRBJ2-2
V gene: TRBV6-5
clone size: -

CDR3 DNA: TGTGCCATCAGAGCATCGGGGGATCAGCCCCAGCATTTT
CDR3 protein: CAIRASGDQPQHF
D gene: -
J gene: TRBJ1-5
V gene: TRBV10-3
clone size: -

CDR3 DNA: TGTGCCAGCACCCCGACAAATCAGCCCCAGCATTTT
CDR3 protein: CASTPTNQPQHF
D gene: -
J gene: TRBJ1-5
V gene: TRBV6-6
clone size: -

CDR3 DNA: TGTGCCAGCATTAGGGACACTGAAGCTTTCTTT
CDR3 protein: CASIRDTEAFF
D gene: -
J gene: TRBJ1-1
V gene: TRBV6-5
clone size: -

CDR3 DNA: TGTGCCAGCAGTTGGGCGGACTCCTACGAGCAGTACTTC
CDR3 protein: CASSWADSYEQYF
D gene: -
J gene: TRBJ2-7
V gene: TRBV7-2
clone size: few

CDR3 DNA: TGTGCCAGCAGTGCCGGGACTAGCGGGAGGCCCCTTGGACAGTTCTTC
CDR3 protein: CASSAGTSGRPLGQFF
D gene: TRBD2
J gene: TRBJ2-1
V gene: TRBV6-1
clone size: -

CDR3 DNA: TGTGCCAGCAGCCCCATCGGGACAGGGGCTCACTACGAGCAGTACTTC
CDR3 protein: CASSPIGTGAHYEQYF
D gene: TRBD1
J gene: TRBJ2-7
V gene: TRBV25-1
clone size: -

CDR3 DNA: TGCAGCGTTGCTCAGGTCCAAGAGACCCAGTACTTC
CDR3 protein: CSVAQVQETQYF
D gene: -
J gene: TRBJ2-5
V gene: TRBV29-1
clone size: few

CDR3 DNA: TGTGCCACGGGACAGGGGGCCTACGAGCAGTACTTC
CDR3 protein: CATGQGAYEQYF
D gene: TRBD1
J gene: TRBJ2-7
V gene: TRBV28
clone size: -

CDR3 DNA: TGTGCCAGCAAGGGACAAGGGCGGGAGCCCCAGCATTTT
CDR3 protein: CASKGQGREPQHF
D gene: -
J gene: TRBJ1-5
V gene: TRBV2
clone size: -

CDR3 DNA: TGCAGCGTTCGGACCGACTATAATTCACCCCTCCACTTT
CDR3 protein: CSVRTDYNSPLHF
D gene: -
J gene: TRBJ1-6
V gene: TRBV29-1
clone size: -

CDR3 DNA: TGTGCCATCAGGCAGAATGAAAAACTGTTTTTT
CDR3 protein: CAIRQNEKLFF
D gene: -
J gene: TRBJ1-4
V gene: TRBV10-3
clone size: -

CDR3 DNA: TGCAGCGTTGACGGGGGGAAGAACTATGGCTACACCTTC
CDR3 protein: CSVDGGKNYGYTF
D gene: -
J gene: TRBJ1-2
V gene: TRBV29-1
clone size: -

CDR3 DNA: TGTGCCAGCTCACCTCCCGGGACAGGGGTCTATGGCTACACCTTC
CDR3 protein: CASSPPGTGVYGYTF
D gene: TRBD1
J gene: TRBJ1-2
V gene: TRBV18
clone size: few

CDR3 DNA: TGCGCCAGCAGCGGAGCGGGAGGCCTAGATGAGCAGTACTTC
CDR3 protein: CASSGAGGLDEQYF
D gene: TRBD2
J gene: TRBJ2-7
V gene: TRBV5-1
clone size: -

CDR3 DNA: TGTGCCAGCAGCCCCCGGACAGGGCTGGAGCAGTACTTC
CDR3 protein: CASSPRTGLEQYF
D gene: TRBD1
J gene: TRBJ2-7
V gene: TRBV13
clone size: -

CDR3 DNA: TGTGCCAGCAGCTTAGACGGGAGTAAATACGAGCAGTACTTC
CDR3 protein: CASSLDGSKYEQYF
D gene: -
J gene: TRBJ2-7
V gene: TRBV7-8
clone size: -

CDR3 DNA: TGTGCCAGCAGTTACTCCCCAGGGAGCCAAGAGACCCAGTACTTC
CDR3 protein: CASSYSPGSQETQYF
D gene: -
J gene: TRBJ2-5
V gene: TRBV6-5
clone size: few

CDR3 DNA: TGTGCCAGCAGCTTAGTGGCGGGGGGTTACAATGAGCAGTTCTTC
CDR3 protein: CASSLVAGGYNEQFF
D gene: TRBD2
J gene: TRBJ2-1
V gene: TRBV7-8
clone size: once

CDR3 DNA: TGTGCCAGCAAAATCGGATCCTACGAGCAGTACTTC
CDR3 protein: CASKIGSYEQYF
D gene: -
J gene: TRBJ2-7
V gene: TRBV2
clone size: -

CDR3 DNA: TGTGCCAGCAGCTTGAGAATTGGACAGCAAGCTTTCTTT
CDR3 protein: CASSLRIGQQAFF
D gene: -
J gene: TRBJ1-1
V gene: TRBV5-5
clone size: few

CDR3 DNA: TGTGCCAGCAGCTCGACTCCGGACAGGACCCTTGGGAAAGGCTACACCTTC
CDR3 protein: CASSSTPDRTLGKGYTF
D gene: TRBD1
J gene: TRBJ1-2
V gene: TRBV7-9
clone size: medium-sized

CDR3 DNA: TGTGCCAGCAGCTACGGACAGCTCCGGGGTGAAGCTTTCTTT
CDR3 protein: CASSYGQLRGEAFF
D gene: -
J gene: TRBJ1-1
V gene: TRBV7-3
clone size: -

CDR3 DNA: TGCAGCGTTGTGACTGTGACCTCTGGGGCCAACGTCCTGACTTTC
CDR3 protein: CSVVTVTSGANVLTF
D gene: -
J gene: TRBJ2-6
V gene: TRBV29-1
clone size: few